Each of the 17 T cell receptor beta chains below was sequenced from the same sample in a study of identical twins. Using its own MiXCR run on the 5' RACE reads, TCRdb lists one record per CDR3 protein. The table includes hundreds of thousands of distinct CDR3 sequences, under 8.5% detected once. These data were likewise used in another study, on yellow fever vaccine responses in identical twins.

The sequenced sample consisted of PBMCs. These receptors came from a woman younger than 35 in good health.

This clonotype was counted ten times or more. The CDR3 region has the DNA TGTGCCAGCAGCCAAACAGGGGCGAACACTGAAGCTTTCTTT. Residues: CASSQTGANTEAFF. The chain has TRBV3-1 and TRBJ1-1, with 7 bases fitting TRBD1. Germline CDR1 reads LGHDT; CDR2 reads YNNKEL (reference sequence). The CDR3 covers 14 residues. V shed 2 bases and J 1 base; nucleotides not matched to a gene: 1.

This clonotype has more than one count but fewer than ten. The rearrangement joins TRBV20-1 to TRBJ2-7; the D gene is possibly TRBD2 (6 bases). This CDR3 has 8 residues. V dropped 6 bases and J dropped 11 bases, with 8 bases sitting between them. The germline gives CDR1 DFQATT, CDR2 SNEGSKA (reference sequence). CDR3 DNA sequence: TGCAGTGCCGGAGGGGAGTACTTC. Its translation: CSAGGEYF.

The rearrangement joins TRBV12-3 or TRBV12-4 to TRBJ1-5; 8 bases match TRBD1. The CDR3 has 15 residues. Trimming at V came to 5 bases and at J to 7 bases, leaving 10 bases not matched to a gene. Here the CDR3 reads CASSPGGGSLQPQHF. The CDR3 DNA follows: TGTGCCAGCAGTCCAGGGGGCGGTTCTCTGCAGCCCCAGCATTTT.

There are many counts of this clonotype. V and J are TRBV12-3 or TRBV12-4 and TRBJ1-1; no firm D call. This CDR3 has 13 residues. V gave up 3 bases and J gave up 8 bases, with 13 bases separating them. DNA of the CDR3: TGTGCCAGCAGTTTCCCAGGACGGCACGAAGCTTTCTTT. This sequence encodes CASSFPGRHEAFF.

This clonotype has more than one count but fewer than ten. The chain uses TRBV4-1 and TRBJ2-1; 11 bases align to TRBD1. The CDR3 runs to 15 residues. V was clipped by 2 bases and J by 8 bases; unmatched bases: 5. Germline CDR1 reads MGHRA; CDR2 reads YSYEKL. The CDR3 sequence: CASSQTGTGGYEQFF. For the CDR3, the DNA is TGCGCCAGCAGCCAAACCGGGACAGGGGGTTATGAGCAGTTCTTC.

V gene TRBV20-1 combines with J gene TRBJ2-1, with D tentatively TRBD2 (5 bases). Germline lookup yields CDR1 DFQATT and CDR2 SNEGSKA (reference sequence). V was shortened by 5 bases and J by 2 bases, with 16 bases between the two germline ends. The CDR3 runs to 15 residues. For the CDR3, the DNA is TGCAGTGCTCCCGCCGGACTCCTCACCTACAATGAGCAGTTCTTC. It codes for CSAPAGLLTYNEQFF.

This clonotype was detected only a few times. This CDR3 is CASRESQGAITDTQYF. CDR3 DNA: TGTGCCAGCAGGGAGAGCCAGGGGGCCATCACAGATACGCAGTATTTT. The V gene is TRBV6-1, the J gene TRBJ2-3; 8 bases map to TRBD1. The J segment lost 2 bases and the V segment lost 6 bases, leaving 10 bases of the junction unmatched. The CDR3 runs to 16 residues. Germline CDR1 reads MNHNS; CDR2 reads SASEGT.

The J gene is TRBJ2-4, the V gene TRBV29-1; D is possibly TRBD1 (8 bases). Germline CDR1 SQVTM, CDR2 ANQGSEA. The CDR3 is 13 amino acids. The V end lost 5 bases, the J end lost 5 bases, and 13 bases lay between the germline ends. CDR3 sequence: CSVWGGQENIQYF. CDR3 DNA sequence: TGCAGCGTTTGGGGGGGACAGGAAAACATTCAGTACTTC.

This clonotype has a count of ten or more. This rearrangement joins TRBV28 to TRBJ2-7; 13 positions match TRBD2. With V trimmed by 3 bases and J by 0 bases, 5 bases remained unmatched. CDR1 is MDHEN and CDR2 is SYDVKM in the germline V gene. CDR3 size: 17 residues. Written as DNA, the CDR3 is TGTGCCAGCAGTTTGACTAGCGGGAGGTTCAACTCCTACGAGCAGTACTTC. It specifies CASSLTSGRFNSYEQYF.

The rearrangement joins TRBV29-1 to TRBJ1-2; D not resolved. V was pared by 5 bases and J by 0 bases, with 7 bases between. Germline CDR1 is SQVTM and CDR2 is ANQGSEA. The CDR3 contains 12 residues. CDR3 sequence: CSVLSSNYGYTF. As DNA, the CDR3 is TGCAGCGTTCTCAGCTCTAACTATGGCTACACCTTC.

This clonotype has at least ten counts. This chain uses TRBV20-1 with TRBJ2-3; TRBD2 matches at 14 bases. Germline values: CDR1 DFQATT, CDR2 SNEGSKA (reference sequence). J was trimmed by 4 bases and V by 6 bases; bases with no gene match: 3. CDR3 length: 14 amino acids. CDR3 nucleotide sequence: TGCAGTGCCAAGGGACTAGCGGGGGCAGATACGCAGTATTTT. It translates to CSAKGLAGADTQYF.

This clonotype was observed at least ten times. This chain joins TRBV5-1 and TRBJ2-3; tentative D call: TRBD1 (6 bases). V dropped 4 bases and J dropped 10 bases, with 19 bases sitting between them. Germline values: CDR1 SGHRS, CDR2 YFSETQ. This CDR3 spans 14 amino acids. Here the CDR3 DNA reads TGCGCCAGCAGCACTGGGACACCCGACCTTGCGCAGTATTTT. Amino acid sequence: CASSTGTPDLAQYF.

This clonotype occurred a few times. The genes are TRBV6-5 and TRBJ2-4; TRBD2 aligns across 7 bases. J gave up 8 bases and V 2 bases, and 9 bases lay outside the gene matches. CDR1 is MNHEY, CDR2 SVGAGI, per germline. This CDR3 is 15 amino acids long. The CDR3: CASSYPRGREDIQYF. The CDR3 DNA reads TGTGCCAGCAGTTACCCCCGAGGGAGGGAAGACATTCAGTACTTC.

The sample holds a few counts of this clonotype. V usage is TRBV12-3 or TRBV12-4 and J usage is TRBJ2-3; D is unresolved. The ends were cut back, 7 bases at V and 7 bases at J, with 15 bases in the middle. The CDR3 is 13 amino acids. The CDR3 sequence: CASNTDAGNTQYF. Here the CDR3 DNA reads TGTGCCAGCAATACGGACGCTGGGAATACGCAGTATTTT.

A few counts support this clonotype. The chain employs TRBV12-3 or TRBV12-4 and TRBJ2-1, with D possibly called TRBD1 or TRBD2 (5 bases each). V dropped 0 bases and J dropped 1 base, with 13 bases sitting between them. This CDR3 has 17 residues. The CDR3 DNA reads as TGTGCCAGCAGTTTAGCGTCTGGGACGCTATCCTACAATGAGCAGTTCTTC. Residues: CASSLASGTLSYNEQFF.

This clonotype was counted between two and nine times. The rearrangement links TRBV27 to TRBJ1-6; TRBD1 might be the D (6 bases). V lost 7 bases to trimming and J lost 5 bases, with 18 bases between them. The germline V gene has CDR1 MNHEY and CDR2 SMNVEV (reference sequence). The CDR3 consists of 16 residues. The CDR3 DNA is TGTGCCAGCAAGGCCTGGACAGTGAGGGATAATTCACCCCTCCACTTT. The encoded protein is CASKAWTVRDNSPLHF.

This clonotype was counted only a few times. V is TRBV3-1 and J is TRBJ1-2; the D gene is possibly TRBD1 (5 bases). Trimming left V 0 bases short and J 8 bases short, with 10 bases between. CDR1 LGHDT and CDR2 YNNKEL come from the germline V gene (reference sequence). This CDR3 has 13 residues. Here the CDR3 reads CASSQDSGGGYTF. The CDR3 coding sequence is TGTGCCAGCAGCCAAGACTCGGGGGGGGGCTACACCTTC.